This T cell receptor beta chain was documented in a study of CD8 T cells in ankylosing spondylitis. The trim removed 5 bases at V and 7 bases at J, leaving 10 bases unmatched. Germline V lookup: CDR1 LGHNA, CDR2 YNFKEQ. The CDR3 runs to 16 residues. It was by quantitative 5'-RACE with molecular barcodes that TCR beta libraries were made. Each CDR3 protein is one row after TCRdb ran MiXCR on the 5' RACE reads. The sample consists of hundreds of thousands of distinct CDR3 sequences, about an eighth of them appearing once. Study-level findings and limits: In ankylosing spondylitis patients, matched synovial fluid reportedly showed significant enrichment of disease-linked clones. In reactive arthritis synovial fluid and blood, some motif variants had been reported before. Among TCR beta sequences, a motif of eight highly homologous variants appeared characteristic of ankylosing spondylitis blood. Disease-linked clones were found to be CD8+ and relatively rare in peripheral blood.

In its sample, this clonotype was seen a few times. Its specificity is not known. Material for sequencing was blood, either unsorted or a sorted T cell fraction (not recorded which). The chain carries TRBV4-2 and TRBJ2-5, with TRBD2 matching over 13 bases. This receptor was taken from a male donor with ankylosing spondylitis. CDR3 nucleotide sequence: TGTGCCAGCAGCGCGTGGACTAGCGGGAGCGCTGGGACCCAGTACTTC. Protein: CASSAWTSGSAGTQYF.